The TCR beta chain under discussion was sequenced for a study of patients and donors after allogeneic stem cell transplantation. TCRdb independently ran MiXCR on the RT-PCR reads; one entry per CDR3 protein. Of about a million distinct CDR3 sequences in the sample, roughly 18% were seen once. Per the germline V gene, CDR1 is SGHRS and CDR2 is YFSETQ. V was shortened by 4 bases and J by 6 bases, with 13 bases between the two germline ends. The CDR3 has 13 amino acids. The source material was blood, either unsorted or a sorted T cell fraction (not recorded which). This chain connects TRBV5-1 to TRBJ2-5; no reliable D call. The clonotype originates from a human donor who was either an allogeneic HSCT recipient or a stem cell or donor lymphocyte infusion donor (not recorded which). It is not recorded whose cells these are; they may come from a transplant donor. This chain's CDR3 is CASSLEGAQTQYF. CDR3 sequence (DNA): TGCGCCAGCAGCCTTGAAGGTGCCCAGACCCAGTACTTC.